This record concerns one T cell receptor beta chain sequence. The target antigen is unknown. This entry comes from a study of CD8+CD57+ T cells in acquired aplastic anemia. Study-wide context: On average, sorted CD4+ and CD8+ cells gave roughly 3 ug of DNA.

Genomic DNA, the template, was used for profiling of the TCR beta VDJ and CDR3. Each CDR3 protein is one row after TCRdb ran MiXCR on the reads. The table includes roughly 240,000 distinct CDR3 sequences, 45% to 50% detected once. Per germline, CDR1 SSHAT and CDR2 FNYEAQ (reference sequence). J gave up 3 bases and V 9 bases, and 6 bases lay outside the gene matches. CDR3 length: 13 amino acids. General observations from the study: The study found no significant CD8+ Simpson's diversity difference between patients and controls.

Previously, flow cytometry had revealed CD8+CD57+ cell expansion in the patients chosen for sequencing. Severe acquired aplastic anemia affected all patients. Untreated patients provided the blood samples, with no therapy given before sampling. The specimen sequenced was sorted CD4+, CD8+, or CD8+CD57+ T cells (not recorded which) from PBMCs. This TCR was sampled from a human donor with aplastic anemia. The chain recombines TRBV7-7 with TRBJ2-7; 9 bases agree with TRBD2. The CDR3 DNA reads as TGTGCCAGACCACAGCGGGGGGTCTACGAGCAGTACTTC. Amino acid sequence: CARPQRGVYEQYF.